This TCR beta chain was documented in a study of identical twins. Template switching added a universal primer site; cDNA carried unique molecular identifiers. TCRdb re-derived calls from the 5' RACE reads in MiXCR, one entry per CDR3 protein. The sample carries some 1,700,000 distinct CDR3 sequences, about 30% recorded once. This clonotype was recorded a few times. The sequencing input was cord blood. The source of this sequence is a newborn girl in good health.

CDR3 in amino acids: CASSLGSKNNEQFF. CDR3 coding DNA: TGTGCCAGCAGCTTAGGGTCCAAAAACAATGAGCAGTTCTTC. The chain links TRBV11-2 to TRBJ2-1; D call uncertain. The V gene's germline CDR1 is SGHAT and CDR2 FQNNGV. Trimming removed 1 base at V and 5 bases at J, with 9 bases between. This CDR3 region has 14 residues.